The TCR beta chain under discussion was sequenced for a study of shared clonotypes between healthy human individuals. The CDR3 length is 16 residues. Germline V gene lookup returns CDR1 SEHNR and CDR2 FQNEAQ (reference sequence). Trimming cost V 5 bases and J 2 bases, with 15 bases left between them. Study-wide results and caveats: Shared across a few donors were around 5% of the naive CD4 clonotypes.

Terminally differentiated effector memory CD45RA+ cells were excluded from the naive CD8 cells, which were CD45RO-negative and positively selected for CCR7. TCRdb's copy holds only in-frame clones and misses some; the assay was immunoSEQ multiplex PCR. The sample holds hundreds of thousands of clones, 85% to 95% seen once. About this clone itself: Its antigen is undetermined.

This clonotype was sampled from a man aged 25 to 40 in good health. The V call is TRBV7-9, the J call TRBJ1-4; D remains ambiguous. The sample comprised naive CD8+ T cells sorted from blood. Here the CDR3 DNA reads TGTGCCAGCAGCGCGCTTCGGGTTGCGACTAATGAAAAACTGTTTTTT. It yields the protein CASSALRVATNEKLFF.